A single sample gave rise to the 25 T cell receptor beta chains below, sequenced in a study of T-cell reconstitution after alpha-beta-depleted transplantation in children. For TCRbeta, the library was prepared with unique molecular identifiers. TCRdb independently ran MiXCR on the PCR reads; one entry per CDR3 protein. The top ten hold approximately 5% of the sample, which has some 840,000 distinct CDR3 sequences, roughly 15% seen once. The specimen comprised PBMCs, mostly from graft donor cells, sampled 360 days after TCRalphabeta/CD19-depleted stem cell transplant. These receptors came from a male patient younger than 18 who had a stem cell transplant for acute lymphoblastic leukemia, so the T cells may come from the graft donor.

The sample holds many counts of this clonotype. The chain recombines TRBV12-3 or TRBV12-4 with TRBJ2-1; 7 bases align to TRBD2. There are 16 residues in the CDR3. Trimming took 7 bases from V and 6 from J; bases not matched to a gene: 15. The CDR3 protein is CASTPAGVRGRNEQFF. Here the CDR3 DNA reads TGTGCCAGCACCCCGGCGGGGGTCCGGGGACGCAATGAGCAGTTCTTC.

This clonotype was seen many times. As DNA, the CDR3 is TGTGCCAGCAGCTCCCCTAGTCCTAGTGAGCAGTTCTTC. This encodes CASSSPSPSEQFF. The chain combines TRBV5-4 with TRBJ2-1; D is unresolved. V lost 3 bases and J 9 bases, leaving 13 bases between the germline ends. The length of the CDR3 is 13 residues. CDR1 is SGHNT and CDR2 is YYREEE in the germline V gene (reference sequence).

This clonotype was observed a few times. CDR3 sequence reads: CASNDQGGNEQFF. The CDR3 nucleotides are TGTGCCAGCAACGACCAAGGGGGCAATGAGCAGTTCTTC. V and J are TRBV7-9 and TRBJ2-1, with TRBD1 as a possible D gene (6 bases). V was clipped by 7 bases and J by 6 bases, with 13 bases between them. The CDR3 consists of 13 residues. Germline lookup yields CDR1 SEHNR and CDR2 FQNEAQ (reference sequence). Using reference TRBV7-9 and TRBJ2-1 for the parts outside the CDR3, the full variable domain is DTGVSQNPRHKITKRGQNVTFRCDPISEHNRLYWYRQTLGQGPEFLTYFQNEAQLEKSRLLSDRFSAERPKGSFSTLEIQRTEQGDSAMYLCASNDQGGNEQFFGPGTRLTVL.

The chain carries TRBV7-6 and TRBJ2-7; TRBD2 might be the D (6 bases). In germline, CDR1 is SGHVS, CDR2 FNYEAQ. The CDR3 is 14 residues long. The V end was cut by 4 bases, the J end by 3 bases, with 13 bases between. CDR3 residues: CASSYKEGFYEQYF. DNA of the CDR3: TGTGCCAGCAGCTATAAGGAGGGATTCTACGAGCAGTACTTC.

A few counts support this clonotype. The rearrangement uses TRBV7-6 and TRBJ2-2; tentative D call: TRBD1 (6 bases). CDR1 is SGHVS and CDR2 is FNYEAQ in the germline V gene. Trimming cost V 3 bases and J 2 bases, with 16 bases left between them. CDR3 length: 17 amino acids. This chain's CDR3 is CASSFIFGRGNTGELFF. Written as DNA, the CDR3 is TGTGCCAGCAGCTTCATCTTCGGCAGGGGAAACACCGGGGAGCTGTTTTTT.

This clonotype was counted a few times. The chain employs TRBV6-5 and TRBJ2-1; TRBD1 matches 8 bases. The germline CDR1 and CDR2 sequences are MNHEY and SVGAGI. The J segment lost 5 bases and the V segment lost 1 base, leaving 13 bases of the junction unmatched. The CDR3 totals 18 residues. The CDR3 loop is CASSYWAVRTGTDNEQFF. CDR3 DNA: TGTGCCAGCAGTTACTGGGCCGTGCGGACAGGGACGGACAATGAGCAGTTCTTC.

DNA of the CDR3: TGCGCCAGCAAGGGGGCGCTGAGCTATGGCTACACCTTC. Encoded protein: CASKGALSYGYTF. The chain combines TRBV5-1 with TRBJ1-2; TRBD1 matches 7 bases. The germline gives CDR1 SGHRS, CDR2 YFSETQ. V shed 6 bases, J shed 4 bases, and the junction held 6 bases outside the gene matches. There are 13 residues in the CDR3.

The chain is built from TRBV27 and TRBJ2-5; TRBD2 aligns across 16 bases. The trim removed 4 bases at V and 4 bases at J, leaving 6 bases unmatched. CDR3 length: 17 amino acids. The germline CDR1 and CDR2 sequences are MNHEY and SMNVEV (reference sequence). CDR3 sequence reads: CASSSGLAGGFGETQYF. The CDR3 nucleotides read TGTGCCAGCAGTTCGGGACTAGCGGGAGGGTTCGGAGAGACCCAGTACTTC.

This clonotype was seen repeatedly, ten times or more. The chain carries TRBV7-9 and TRBJ2-1; 7 bases agree with TRBD2. In germline, CDR1 is SEHNR, CDR2 FQNEAQ (reference sequence). CDR3 length equals 17 residues. The J segment lost 6 bases and the V segment lost 1 base, leaving 12 bases of the junction unmatched. The CDR3 spells CASSLGWSSGMLNEQFF. The CDR3 coding sequence is TGTGCCAGCAGCTTAGGGTGGTCTAGCGGTATGCTCAATGAGCAGTTCTTC.

This clonotype was seen only a few times. This chain joins TRBV5-1 and TRBJ2-2, with 11 bases identical to TRBD2. Germline CDR1 and CDR2: SGHRS and YFSETQ. This CDR3 has 15 amino acids. V gave up 4 bases and J gave up 6 bases; unmatched junction bases: 5. DNA of the CDR3: TGCGCCAGCAGCCTGACTAGCGGGGCAGCCGGGGAGCTGTTTTTT. It codes for CASSLTSGAAGELFF.

This chain uses TRBV20-1 with TRBJ2-2; D may match TRBD1 or TRBD2 (5 bases each). Trimming pared 3 bases from V and 5 bases from J, leaving 16 bases between. CDR3 size: 15 residues. Germline V gene data show CDR1 as DFQATT and CDR2 as SNEGSKA (reference sequence). In DNA form, the CDR3 reads TGCAGTGCTAGTAAGACGGGGCGCGGGACCGGGGAGCTGTTTTTT. Amino acids: CSASKTGRGTGELFF.

This clonotype has just a few counts. The J gene is TRBJ2-1, the V gene TRBV5-1; TRBD2 matches 7 bases. Germline CDR1 is SGHRS and CDR2 is YFSETQ. The CDR3 is 12 residues long. J gave up 10 bases and V 4 bases, and 5 bases lay outside the gene matches. The CDR3 DNA sequence: TGCGCCAGCAGCCCTGGGACTACCGAGCAGTTCTTC. This codes for CASSPGTTEQFF.

The chain links TRBV20-1 to TRBJ2-7; 7 nucleotides line up with TRBD2. The CDR3 runs 15 residues. In germline, CDR1 is DFQATT, CDR2 SNEGSKA (reference sequence). V trimming: 6 bases; J trimming: 2 bases; junction bases outside the gene matches: 13. DNA for the CDR3: TGCAGTGCCGACGGGGGTCGGGGGGAGCCCTACGAGCAGTACTTC. Translation: CSADGGRGEPYEQYF.

This clonotype came up a few times. This chain uses TRBV10-3 with TRBJ2-6; 8 bases match TRBD1. The CDR3 has 17 residues. Trimming took 6 bases from V and 0 from J; bases not matched to a gene: 7. The germline V gene encodes CDR1 ENHRY and CDR2 SYGVKD. CDR3 region: CAIRGTGDNSGANVLTF. CDR3 DNA: TGTGCCATCAGGGGGACAGGCGACAACTCTGGGGCCAACGTCCTGACTTTC.

V is TRBV5-1 and J is TRBJ2-7; 10 nucleotides match TRBD2. The CDR3 is 16 amino acids. The germline CDR1 and CDR2 sequences are SGHRS and YFSETQ. V was clipped by 4 bases and J by 2 bases; unmatched bases: 9. Here the CDR3 reads CASSLGQREGPYEQYF. In nucleotides, the CDR3 is TGCGCCAGCAGCCTGGGGCAGCGGGAGGGACCCTACGAGCAGTACTTC.

This clonotype was seen only a few times. The rearrangement joins TRBV4-1 to TRBJ2-7; weak D call: TRBD1 (6 bases). CDR1 and CDR2 from the germline V gene are MGHRA and YSYEKL. The CDR3 is 15 amino acids. V was trimmed by 4 bases and J by 0 bases, leaving 13 bases between them. In DNA form, the CDR3 reads TGCGCCAGCAGCCCCGGGACACCTCACTCCTACGAGCAGTACTTC. Translated: CASSPGTPHSYEQYF.

This clonotype was found many times. The chain carries TRBV11-2 and TRBJ2-1; no firm D call. Trimming removed 5 bases from V and 10 bases from J, with 15 bases in between. The germline V gene encodes CDR1 SGHAT and CDR2 FQNNGV. The CDR3 has 13 amino acids. CDR3 sequence reads: CASSAALSHEQFF. CDR3 nucleotide sequence: TGTGCCAGCAGCGCAGCTCTTAGTCACGAGCAGTTCTTC.

The gene calls are TRBV3-1 and TRBJ1-1; unclear D gene. Germline CDR1 is LGHDT and CDR2 is YNNKEL (reference sequence). The CDR3 is 13 residues long. The ends were cut back, 3 bases at V and 0 bases at J, with 5 bases in the middle. This chain's CDR3 is CASSHTVNTEAFF. The CDR3 coding sequence is TGTGCCAGCAGCCATACGGTGAACACTGAAGCTTTCTTT.

The chain links TRBV12-3 or TRBV12-4 to TRBJ2-3; D not certain. CDR3 length: 13 residues. Trimming took 8 bases from V and 6 from J, leaving 15 bases between them. Here the CDR3 DNA reads TGTGCCAGCTTAGAGACTCTCCGGGATACGCAGTATTTT. Translated: CASLETLRDTQYF.

This chain links TRBV12-3 or TRBV12-4 with TRBJ2-5, with D possibly being TRBD2 (6 bases). V dropped 6 bases and J dropped 4 bases, with 15 bases sitting between them. The CDR3 extends over 14 amino acids. The CDR3 sequence: CASSGQVEGETQYF. CDR3 bases: TGTGCCAGCAGCGGTCAGGTGGAGGGAGAGACCCAGTACTTC.

This chain joins TRBV10-3 and TRBJ2-7; D not resolved. There are 11 residues in the CDR3. The germline V and J ends were trimmed by 10 bases and 3 bases, with 10 bases remaining between them. CDR1 and CDR2 from the germline V gene are ENHRY and SYGVKD. Written as DNA, the CDR3 is TGTGCCACCCTCCTCGACTACGAGCAGTACTTC. It yields the protein CATLLDYEQYF.

At least ten counts were recorded for this clonotype. The CDR3 here is CASSYLGLAEGKYF. The CDR3 DNA is TGTGCCAGCAGTTACCTGGGACTAGCGGAGGGGAAGTACTTC. V and J are TRBV6-5 and TRBJ2-7; 11 bases match TRBD2. Trimming cost V 2 bases and J 11 bases; bases outside gene matches: 8. The CDR3 has 14 amino acids. Germline loops: CDR1 MNHEY, CDR2 SVGAGI.

The chain carries TRBV9 and TRBJ1-5; possibly TRBD1 for D (5 bases). Per the germline V gene, CDR1 is SGDLS and CDR2 is YYNGEE. With 5 bases removed from V and 0 bases from J, the gap between germline ends came to 12 bases. CDR3 length equals 15 residues. CDR3 nucleotide sequence: TGTGCCAGCAGTGCTTGGGACGATAGCAATCAGCCCCAGCATTTT. As protein: CASSAWDDSNQPQHF.

This clonotype was seen more than once but under ten times. This chain links TRBV5-5 with TRBJ2-1; 7 bases map to TRBD2. The CDR3 extends over 15 amino acids. Germline CDR1 SGHKS, CDR2 YYEKEE (reference sequence). With V trimmed by 4 bases and J by 1 base, 5 bases remained unmatched. CDR3: CASSHPGGSYNEQFF. CDR3 nucleotide sequence: TGTGCCAGCAGCCACCCGGGAGGTTCCTACAATGAGCAGTTCTTC. Full variable domain (missing parts from reference TRBV5-5 and TRBJ2-1): DAGVTQSPTHLIKTRGQQVTLRCSPISGHKSVSWYQQVLGQGPQFIFQYYEKEERGRGNFPDRFSARQFPNYSSELNVNALLLGDSALYLCASSHPGGSYNEQFFGPGTRLTVL.

This clonotype was found many times. The rearrangement uses TRBV9 and TRBJ2-7; D tentatively fits TRBD1 or TRBD2 (6 bases each). Germline V gene lookup returns CDR1 SGDLS and CDR2 YYNGEE. V dropped 0 bases and J dropped 4 bases, with 11 bases sitting between them. The CDR3 has 14 residues. DNA of the CDR3: TGTGCCAGCAGCGTAGAGGGGGGCGGGTACGAGCAGTACTTC. It translates to CASSVEGGGYEQYF.